Below, 6 T cell receptor beta chains from the same sample are listed, as sequenced in a study of CD8+ T cells in alopecia areata. cDNA reverse transcribed from extracted RNA served as the sequencing template. This table comes from immunoSEQ multiplex PCR, and its TCRdb copy is limited to in-frame clones, with some not included. This table has about 100,000 clones, roughly 40% appearing once. The treatment is: oral pan-JAK inhibitor, 5-10 mg twice daily. Here the sequenced sample was CD8+ T cells sorted from blood, taken at week 24, from a patient treated with tofacitinib. The receptors were sampled from a human donor with alopecia areata.

V and J are TRBV4-1 and TRBJ2-4; a weak D match, TRBD2 (5 bases). V was trimmed by 0 bases and J by 8 bases, leaving 14 bases between them. CDR1 and CDR2 from the germline V gene are MGHRA and YSYEKL. The CDR3 totals 15 residues. CDR3 loop: CASSQEVRAGDIQYF. CDR3 bases: TGCGCCAGCAGCCAAGAGGTCCGGGCCGGGGACATTCAGTACTTC.

This sequence joins TRBV30 and TRBJ2-7; D is undetermined. V lost 3 bases and J lost 3, with 12 bases in between. The germline V gene encodes CDR1 GTSNPN and CDR2 SVGIG (reference sequence). The CDR3 runs to 13 residues. CDR3 protein: CAWRSAGFYEQYF. CDR3 nucleotides: TGTGCCTGGAGGTCGGCAGGATTCTACGAGCAGTACTTC.

The chain links TRBV7-9 to TRBJ2-2, with a tentative D call TRBD2 (6 bases). CDR1 and CDR2 (germline): SEHNR, FQNEAQ (reference sequence). CDR3 length equals 14 residues. The germline V and J ends were trimmed by 8 bases and 1 base, with 11 bases remaining between them. The CDR3 reads CASGGVQNTGELFF. The CDR3 DNA reads as TGTGCCAGCGGCGGGGTGCAGAACACCGGGGAGCTGTTTTTT.

The rearrangement uses TRBV15 and TRBJ2-7; D possibly corresponds to TRBD2 (6 bases). The CDR3 runs 12 residues. The V gene lost 3 bases and the J gene lost 4 bases, with 7 bases spanning the gap. Germline V CDR1 and CDR2: LNHNV, YYDKDF (reference sequence). CDR3 protein: CATSSSGYEQYF. The CDR3 nucleotides read TGTGCCACCAGCAGTAGCGGTTACGAGCAGTACTTC.

The chain uses TRBV10-3 and TRBJ2-7, with D tentatively TRBD1 or TRBD2 (5 bases each). The CDR3 runs 16 residues. Trimming removed 0 bases from V and 4 bases from J, with 16 bases in between. Germline loops: CDR1 ENHRY, CDR2 SYGVKD. This CDR3 reads CAISESERGGWYEQYF. The CDR3 bases are TGTGCCATCAGTGAGTCCGAGAGGGGCGGATGGTACGAGCAGTACTTC.

In its sample, this clone was seen a few times. J is TRBJ1-1 and V is TRBV11-2, with D unclear. The CDR3 has 13 residues. Germline V gene sequence: CDR1 SGHAT, CDR2 FQNNGV. The V end lost 0 bases, the J end lost 0 bases, and 2 bases lay between the germline ends. The CDR3 coding sequence is TGTGCCAGCAGCTTAGAAATGAACACTGAAGCTTTCTTT. Its translation: CASSLEMNTEAFF.